This TCR beta chain appears in the sequencing data of a study of graft-versus-host responses after intestinal transplantation. The CDR3 is made up of 13 amino acids. Deletions cut 4 bases from V and 1 base from J, with 8 bases between. CDR1 and CDR2 from the germline V gene are SGHNT and YYREEE (reference sequence). Measured with immunoSEQ multiplex PCR; TCRdb has only the in-frame clones, and not every one. The table has approximately 97,000 clones, 80% to 95% seen once. About this clone: Antigen specificity is unknown.

General study results and limits: Recipient bone marrow held GvH clones, some seen earlier in ileum or blood.

This specimen consisted of unstimulated CD8+ T cells sorted from spleen or lymph node cells, obtained before transplant. The chain couples TRBV5-4 to TRBJ1-1; D is undetermined. This receptor was taken from a human donor who was the organ donor for an intestinal transplant. The CDR3, as DNA: TGTGCCAGCAGCCAACACCCGAACACTGAAGCTTTCTTT. This sequence encodes CASSQHPNTEAFF.